These 16 T cell receptor beta chains originate from one sample sequenced in a study of blood T cell repertoires in COVID-19. Assay used: immunoSEQ multiplex PCR; TCRdb lists only in-frame clones, some missing. This sample carries 110,000 to 150,000 clones, roughly 85% of them seen once, and the ten largest clones take around 2.9%. Sample: peripheral blood. These receptors came from a middle-aged man with acute or convalescent COVID-19.

The chain has TRBV27 and TRBJ2-7; D perhaps matches TRBD1 (6 bases). The CDR3 contains 12 residues. V dropped 1 base and J dropped 6 bases, with 7 bases sitting between them. The V gene's germline CDR1 is MNHEY and CDR2 SMNVEV (reference sequence). The CDR3 region is CASSLLGGEQYF. DNA of the CDR3: TGTGCCAGCAGTTTATTAGGGGGCGAGCAGTACTTC.

The rearrangement links TRBV28 to TRBJ2-1, with 11 bases identical to TRBD2. Trimming cost V 3 bases and J 3 bases; bases outside gene matches: 4. This CDR3 is built from 16 residues. CDR1 and CDR2 (germline): MDHEN, SYDVKM. This CDR3 is CASSFLTSGNYNEQFF. The CDR3 DNA sequence: TGTGCCAGCAGTTTCCTGACTAGCGGGAACTACAATGAGCAGTTCTTC.

The rearrangement links TRBV19 to TRBJ2-1; 7 bases agree with TRBD1. CDR3 size: 17 residues. CDR1 and CDR2 from the germline V gene are LNHDA and SQIVND (reference sequence). Trimming took 3 bases from V and 0 from J; bases not matched to a gene: 8. The CDR3 is CASSMGDSSISYNEQFF. The DNA for the CDR3 is TGTGCCAGTAGTATGGGGGACAGTTCCATCTCCTACAATGAGCAGTTCTTC.

The chain couples TRBV5-1 to TRBJ1-2; D gene ambiguous. With 1 base removed from V and 1 base from J, the gap between germline ends came to 11 bases. This CDR3 region has 15 residues. In germline, CDR1 is SGHRS, CDR2 YFSETQ. The CDR3 spells CASSLWRRNNYGYTF. CDR3 in DNA: TGCGCCAGCAGCTTGTGGCGGAGAAATAACTATGGCTACACCTTC.

The chain recombines TRBV6-5 with TRBJ2-7; TRBD2 agrees at 7 bases. Per the germline V gene, CDR1 is MNHEY and CDR2 is SVGAGI. The CDR3 is 14 amino acids. J gave up 0 bases and V 7 bases, and 6 bases lay outside the gene matches. The CDR3 reads CASIASGPSYEQYF. As DNA, the CDR3 is TGTGCCAGCATCGCTAGCGGTCCCTCCTACGAGCAGTACTTC.

Remarks on this clone: This same CDR3 is encoded by further DNA sequences in the sample. The rearrangement links TRBV5-1 to TRBJ1-4, with 10 bases lining up with TRBD1. The V segment lost 0 bases and the J segment 4 bases; nucleotides outside the gene matches: 0. Looked up from germline, CDR1 is SGHRS and CDR2 is YFSETQ. The CDR3 extends over 15 amino acids. CDR3 protein: CASSLGDRGNEKLFF. As DNA, the CDR3 is TGCGCCAGCAGCTTGGGGGACAGGGGTAATGAAAAACTGTTTTTT.

This chain joins TRBV7-9 and TRBJ2-1; no definite D call. There are 12 residues in the CDR3. Germline V gene sequence: CDR1 SEHNR, CDR2 FQNEAQ (reference sequence). V was clipped by 2 bases and J by 6 bases, with 5 bases between them. The CDR3 protein is CASSLILNEQFF. The CDR3 bases are TGTGCCAGCAGCTTAATTCTCAATGAGCAGTTCTTC. Complete variable domain (other parts from reference TRBV7-9 and TRBJ2-1): DTGVSQNPRHKITKRGQNVTFRCDPISEHNRLYWYRQTLGQGPEFLTYFQNEAQLEKSRLLSDRFSAERPKGSFSTLEIQRTEQGDSAMYLCASSLILNEQFFGPGTRLTVL.

The gene calls are TRBV6-5 and TRBJ2-7, with TRBD1 identical over 9 bases. Germline V gives CDR1 MNHEY, CDR2 SVGAGI. V lost 0 bases, J lost 4 bases, and 1 base stayed unmatched. This CDR3 comprises 14 residues. The CDR3 DNA follows: TGTGCCAGCAGTTACTCGGACAGGGGTTACGAGCAGTACTTC. Amino acid sequence: CASSYSDRGYEQYF.

This clone appeared once. The chain recombines TRBV2 with TRBJ1-4, with D hard to call. CDR1 SNHLY and CDR2 FYNNEI come from the germline V gene. This CDR3 has 13 amino acids. Trimming shortened V by 6 bases and J by 5 bases, and 10 bases separated the two germline ends. CDR3 nucleotides: TGTGCCAGCAGAATCCCCGGGAATGAAAAACTGTTTTTT. It specifies CASRIPGNEKLFF.

This sequence joins TRBV28 and TRBJ2-2; D gene unclear. The CDR3 spans 14 residues. The V end lost 5 bases, the J end lost 5 bases, and 12 bases lay between the germline ends. Germline CDR1 reads MDHEN; CDR2 reads SYDVKM. CDR3 region: CASSPAEETGELFF. DNA for the CDR3: TGTGCCAGCAGTCCCGCCGAGGAGACCGGGGAGCTGTTTTTT.

This chain joins TRBV12-5 and TRBJ2-5, with TRBD1 as a possible D gene (5 bases). This CDR3 comprises 12 residues. V was cut by 2 bases and J by 5 bases, with 6 bases left in between. From germline, CDR1 is LGHNT and CDR2 FRNRAP. CDR3 loop: CASGLRGETQYF. CDR3 coding DNA: TGTGCTAGTGGTTTGAGGGGTGAGACCCAGTACTTC. Together with reference TRBV12-5 and TRBJ2-5, the CDR3 gives the full variable domain: DARVTQTPRHKVTEMGQEVTMRCQPILGHNTVFWYRQTMMQGLELLAYFRNRAPLDDSGMPKDRFSAEMPDATLATLKIQPSEPRDSAVYFCASGLRGETQYFGPGTRLLVL.

V usage is TRBV18 and J usage is TRBJ1-2; 8 bases match TRBD1. The CDR3 extends over 13 amino acids. Germline V CDR1 and CDR2: KGHSH, LQKENI. V gave up 6 bases and J gave up 6 bases; unmatched junction bases: 6. The CDR3 bases are TGTGCCAGCTCCCCTTGGACAGGGAATGGCTACACCTTC. Translating it yields CASSPWTGNGYTF.

The chain uses TRBV10-3 and TRBJ2-2; tentatively, D is TRBD2 (6 bases). The CDR3 is 19 residues long. V lost 4 bases and J 5 bases, leaving 26 bases between the germline ends. Per germline, CDR1 ENHRY and CDR2 SYGVKD. The CDR3 is CAISVSGGKPQGGTGELFF. CDR3 bases: TGTGCCATCAGTGTGTCGGGCGGGAAACCCCAAGGCGGGACCGGGGAGCTGTTTTTT.

The chain links TRBV2 to TRBJ1-5, with D possibly being TRBD1 (6 bases). CDR3 size: 13 residues. In germline, CDR1 is SNHLY, CDR2 FYNNEI. V lost 6 bases, J lost 4 bases, and 10 bases lay in between. For the CDR3, the DNA is TGTGCCAGCAGGGGGGACAAAAATCAGCCCCAGCATTTT. Protein sequence: CASRGDKNQPQHF. The full variable domain, rest sourced from reference TRBV2 and TRBJ1-5, is EPEVTQTPSHQVTQMGQEVILRCVPISNHLYFYWYRQILGQKVEFLVSFYNNEISEKSEIFDDQFSVERPDGSNFTLKIRSTKLEDSAMYFCASRGDKNQPQHFGDGTRLSIL.

The sample holds one count of this clone. The chain joins TRBV9 to TRBJ2-3, with TRBD1 matching over 8 bases. The CDR3 length is 15 residues. The J segment lost 3 bases and the V segment lost 3 bases, leaving 6 bases of the junction unmatched. Looked up from germline, CDR1 is SGDLS and CDR2 is YYNGEE. CDR3 nucleotides: TGTGCCAGCAGCGACTGGACAGGGAAGACAGATACGCAGTATTTT. Its translation is CASSDWTGKTDTQYF.

J is TRBJ1-1 and V is TRBV9, with D hard to call. Germline V gene lookup returns CDR1 SGDLS and CDR2 YYNGEE. This CDR3 region has 14 residues. With 0 bases removed from V and 0 bases from J, the gap between germline ends came to 6 bases. In DNA form, the CDR3 reads TGTGCCAGCAGCGTAGCTGTATTGAACACTGAAGCTTTCTTT. It specifies CASSVAVLNTEAFF. Combining the CDR3 with reference TRBV9 and TRBJ1-1 gives the whole variable domain DSGVTQTPKHLITATGQRVTLRCSPRSGDLSVYWYQQSLDQGLQFLIQYYNGEERAKGNILERFSAQQFPDLHSELNLSSLELGDSALYFCASSVAVLNTEAFFGQGTRLTVV.